The 17 T cell receptor beta chains below were found in one sample sequenced in a study of tumor-infiltrating lymphocytes in primary liver carcinoma. A primer matching the constant region was used to make TCR beta cDNA from approximately 0.45 ug of total RNA. Each TCR beta library was derived from three nested multiplex PCR rounds that employed slightly modified ARM-PCR. The first two PCR rounds used TRBV1-TRBV30 forward primers with a C-beta reverse primer, about 10 cycles each. Using its own MiXCR run on the multiplex PCR reads, TCRdb lists one record per CDR3 protein. The data hold about 32,000 distinct CDR3 sequences, with 76% observed a single time. Joint extraction of RNA and DNA used roughly 17-32 mg of bulk tissue that was unsorted. Sequences were obtained from liver tumor tissue from sampling region 5. Specified subset: tumor region T5, tumor centre. All receptors come from a man aged 35 to 55 with primary liver carcinoma and hepatitis B virus infection.

This clonotype was observed many times. The V call is TRBV7-6, the J call TRBJ2-1, with 7 nucleotides matching TRBD2. The germline CDR1 and CDR2 sequences are SGHVS and FNYEAQ. V lost 2 bases, J lost 4 bases, and 5 bases stayed unmatched. The CDR3 length is 15 residues. CDR3 region: CASSLRTGGYNEQFF. CDR3 nucleotide sequence: TGTGCCAGCAGCTTAAGGACGGGAGGTTACAATGAGCAGTTCTTC.

To note about this clonotype: One end of the junction is discordant with germline, which a read error may explain. The genes are TRBV11-2 and TRBJ2-1; D uncertain. The CDR3 loop spans 14 amino acids. In germline, CDR1 is SGHAT, CDR2 FQNNGV. The CDR3 reads CANSLYRLVREQFF. In DNA form, the CDR3 reads TGTGCCAACAGCCTATATCGCCTAGTTAGAGAGCAGTTCTTC.

V gene TRBV6-6 combines with J gene TRBJ1-1, with D maybe TRBD1 (5 bases). CDR1 is MNHNY, CDR2 SVGAGI, per germline (reference sequence). This CDR3 region has 14 residues. Trimming left V 4 bases short and J 4 bases short, with 13 bases between. The CDR3 DNA is TGTGCCAGCAGTTTGCAGGGTAAGGGCACTGAAGCTTTCTTT. It is translated as CASSLQGKGTEAFF.

Note on this clonotype: One end of the junction fails to match germline, which may point to a read error. The V call is TRBV10-3, the J call TRBJ2-7; unclear D gene. The CDR3 has 15 amino acids. The germline V gene has CDR1 ENHRY and CDR2 SYGVKD. The CDR3 bases are TGTGCCATCAGTGAGTCATGGTCCGCGTACGACGAGCATTACTTC. This translates into CAISESWSAYDEHYF.

The J gene is TRBJ2-2, the V gene TRBV6-2 or TRBV6-3; D may match TRBD1 or TRBD2 (5 bases each). Germline V gives CDR1 MNHEY, CDR2 SVGEGT. V lost 8 bases and J lost 12, with 22 bases in between. The CDR3 runs 14 residues. The chain's CDR3 is CASVTGTPVWKLFF. The CDR3, as DNA: TGTGCCAGCGTAACCGGGACCCCCGTCTGGAAGCTGTTTTTT.

In its sample, this clonotype ranks as medium-sized. The rearrangement uses TRBV6-2 or TRBV6-3 and TRBJ2-2; D is tentatively TRBD1 or TRBD2 (6 bases each). V was clipped by 10 bases and J by 2 bases, with 14 bases between them. Germline V gene data show CDR1 as MNHEY and CDR2 as SVGEGT. There are 14 residues in the CDR3. CDR3: CATKQGGNTGELFF. The CDR3 DNA reads TGTGCCACCAAACAGGGAGGAAACACCGGGGAGCTGTTTTTT.

The chain carries TRBV12-3 or TRBV12-4 and TRBJ2-7; D might be TRBD1 or TRBD2, each matching 5 bases. V lost 3 bases to trimming and J lost 5 bases, with 17 bases between them. The CDR3 runs 15 residues. The chain's CDR3 is CASSFGTGPFNEQYF. CDR3 nucleotide sequence: TGTGCCAGCAGTTTTGGGACGGGACCTTTCAACGAGCAGTACTTC.

This clonotype has a handful of counts. The chain has TRBV29-1 and TRBJ1-1, with TRBD1 matching over 9 bases. After removal of 5 bases from V and 7 bases from J, the junction contained 17 bases not matched to a gene. The CDR3 is made up of 16 amino acids. CDR1 SQVTM and CDR2 ANQGSEA come from the germline V gene. The CDR3 sequence is CSVSTGQGTLSIEAFF. DNA for the CDR3: TGCAGCGTTTCGACCGGACAGGGGACGCTTAGCATTGAAGCTTTCTTT.

There are a few counts of this clonotype. The final CDR3 position lacks the conserved phenylalanine or tryptophan, pointing to a likely read error. The V gene is TRBV5-5, the J gene TRBJ2-3, with D uncertain. Germline values: CDR1 SGHKS, CDR2 YYEKEE (reference sequence). This CDR3 has 13 residues. CDR3 residues: CAGSFSFTDTQYL. The CDR3 region has the DNA TGTGCCGGCAGCTTTTCGTTCACAGATACGCAGTATCTT.

The chain recombines TRBV6-1 with TRBJ2-1; D gene unclear. Germline V lookup: CDR1 MNHNS, CDR2 SASEGT. This CDR3 has 12 amino acids. The V gene lost 2 bases and the J gene lost 10 bases, with 9 bases spanning the gap. DNA for the CDR3: TGTGCCAGCAGTGAACGCAAGATAGAGCAGTTCTTC. This codes for CASSERKIEQFF.

The V and J genes are TRBV12-3 or TRBV12-4 and TRBJ2-5; D possibly matches TRBD1 or TRBD2 (5 bases each). This CDR3 comprises 13 residues. The CDR3 coding sequence is TGTCCCAACAGTTTAACGGCTGGGGGGACCCAGTACTTC. Translated: CPNSLTAGGTQYF.

This clonotype was detected once. The junction departs from the called germline gene at one end, perhaps through a read error. This sequence joins TRBV4-2 and TRBJ2-3; either TRBD1 or TRBD2 may supply D (5 bases each). The CDR3 runs 18 residues. Germline V lookup: CDR1 LGHNA, CDR2 YNFKEQ. This chain's CDR3 is CAGSQVALLVVATDTQFF. CDR3 DNA: TGTGCCGGCAGCCAAGTGGCGCTTCTAGTGGTAGCGACAGATACGCAGTTTTTT.

The V and J genes are TRBV29-1 and TRBJ2-7; either TRBD1 or TRBD2 may supply D (6 bases each). This CDR3 is built from 15 residues. CDR1 and CDR2 (germline): SQVTM, ANQGSEA. V was clipped by 8 bases and J by 3 bases, with 23 bases between them. The CDR3 sequence is CSIGGPGTSGYEQYF. In nucleotides, the CDR3 is TGCAGCATCGGGGGCCCCGGGACCAGTGGCTACGAGCAGTACTTC.

The rearrangement links TRBV28 to TRBJ2-3, with D perhaps matching TRBD2 (6 bases). Deletions cut 1 base from V and 3 bases from J, with 11 bases between. This CDR3 contains 15 residues. Germline-derived CDR1 and CDR2 are MDHEN and SYDVKM. The CDR3 spells CASSLSSGATDTQYF. CDR3 in DNA: TGTGCCAGCAGTTTATCCTCGGGAGCGACAGATACGCAGTATTTT.

This clonotype was seen just once. Since a much larger clone is just one base distant, this may be a read error. The chain uses TRBV30 and TRBJ1-2; 10 nucleotides line up with TRBD1. CDR3 length: 15 residues. Germline CDR1 GTSNPN, CDR2 SVGIG (reference sequence). The J segment lost 1 base and the V segment lost 6 bases, leaving 8 bases of the junction unmatched. This CDR3 is CACYYGTGDNYGYTF. The CDR3 coding sequence is TGTGCCTGTTACTACGGGACAGGGGATAACTATGGCTACACCTTC. The entire variable domain, with the rest obtained from reference TRBV30 and TRBJ1-2, is as follows: SQTIHQWPATLVQPVGSPLSLECTVEGTSNPNLYWYRQAAGRGLQLLFYSVGIGQISSEVPQNLSASRPQDRQFILSSKKLLLSDSGFYLCACYYGTGDNYGYTFGSGTRLTVV.

This clonotype was observed once. Its ends do not fully match the called genes, so a read error is possible. The rearrangement joins TRBV11-2 to TRBJ2-5, with 7 bases that match TRBD1. The CDR3 consists of 14 residues. The germline V gene encodes CDR1 SGHAT and CDR2 FQNNGV. CDR3 sequence: CVGSLGGWQETHYF. CDR3 nucleotides: TGTGTCGGCAGCTTAGGGGGCTGGCAAGAGACCCACTACTTC. Variable domain in full (rest from reference TRBV11-2 and TRBJ2-5): EAGVAQSPRYKIIEKRQSVAFWCNPISGHATLYWYQQILGQGPKLLIQFQNNGVVDDSQLPKDRFSAERLKGVDSTLKIQPAKLEDSAVYLCVGSLGGWQETHYFGPGTRLLVL.

This clonotype was found a few times. Being one base from a much bigger clone, this may be a read error. V gene TRBV7-8 combines with J gene TRBJ2-7; D gene unclear. The CDR3 covers 13 residues. The germline CDR1 and CDR2 sequences are SGHVS and FQNEAQ. CDR3 sequence reads: CTSSFDSAYEQYF. The CDR3 region has the DNA TGTACCAGCAGCTTTGACTCCGCCTACGAGCAGTACTTC. Complete variable domain (other parts from reference TRBV7-8 and TRBJ2-7): GAGVSQSPRYKVAKRGQDVALRCDPISGHVSLFWYQQALGQGPEFLTYFQNEAQLDKSGLPSDRFFAERPEGSVSTLKIQRTQQEDSAVYLCTSSFDSAYEQYFGPGTRLTVT.